The entry that follows covers one TCR beta chain sequence. The CDR3 runs to 13 residues. The germline V gene has CDR1 SQVTM and CDR2 ANQGSEA. Trimming stripped 2 bases from V and 8 bases from J, with 13 bases between. The data originate from a study of human T cells and chemical hapten exposure. The time point denotes: patch test 3, about 24 weeks after DPC sensitization. Treatment defined: therapeutic diphenylcyclopropenone sensitization with weekly scalp DPC. TCRdb recomputed calls from the RACE reads with MiXCR, one row per CDR3 protein. The sample contains roughly 84,000 distinct CDR3 sequences, about 10% of which appear only once.

This material consisted of whole blood, taken in connection with sensitization to the hapten diphenylcyclopropenone (DPC). The receptor comes from a woman between 50 and 59 years old with alopecia areata. Some clones in this sample may be carry-over from other donors' samples. J is TRBJ2-1 and V is TRBV29-1; maybe TRBD1 (6 bases). The CDR3 nucleotides read TGCAGCGTTGAAAGTCAGGGGTTGGATGAGCAGTTCTTC. As protein: CSVESQGLDEQFF.